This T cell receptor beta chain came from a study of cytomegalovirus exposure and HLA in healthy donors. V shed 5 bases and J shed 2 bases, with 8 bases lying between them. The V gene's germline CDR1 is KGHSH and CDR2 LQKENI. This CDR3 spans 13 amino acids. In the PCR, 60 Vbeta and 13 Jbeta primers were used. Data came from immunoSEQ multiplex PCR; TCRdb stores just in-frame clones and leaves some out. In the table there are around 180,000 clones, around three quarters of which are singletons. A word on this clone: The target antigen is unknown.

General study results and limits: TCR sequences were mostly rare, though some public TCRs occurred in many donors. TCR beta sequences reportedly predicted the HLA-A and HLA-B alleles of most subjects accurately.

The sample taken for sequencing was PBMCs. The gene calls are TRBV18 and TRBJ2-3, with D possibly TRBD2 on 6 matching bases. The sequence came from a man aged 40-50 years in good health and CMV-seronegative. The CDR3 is CASSSGLTDTQYF. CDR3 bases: TGTGCCAGCTCATCGGGACTCACAGATACGCAGTATTTT.